Below are 27 T cell receptor beta chains sequenced from a single sample in a study of T cell repertoires in cytomegalovirus infection. TCRdb reanalysed the reads using MiXCR and keeps one entry per CDR3 protein. This repertoire shows around 710,000 distinct CDR3 sequences, roughly 29% found once; its top ten account for around 13%. These receptors lack a known antigen. The sample was cultured CD8+ T cells from PBMCs, taken from culture after CMV antigen stimulation. These receptors originate from a human donor in good health (CMV status not recorded). Some clones in this sample may be carry-over from other donors' samples.

V usage is TRBV12-3 or TRBV12-4 and J usage is TRBJ1-1, with D tentatively TRBD1 (6 bases). V shed 5 bases and J shed 1 base, with 11 bases lying between them. This CDR3 is 14 amino acids long. The CDR3 region is CASSARDKNTEAFF. The CDR3 nucleotides are TGTGCCAGCAGTGCCCGGGACAAGAACACTGAAGCTTTCTTT.

This clonotype was picked up many times. The chain recombines TRBV7-8 with TRBJ2-1; D uncertain. Trimming removed 1 base at V and 0 bases at J, with 10 bases between. The CDR3 has 16 amino acids. Germline V gene lookup returns CDR1 SGHVS and CDR2 FQNEAQ. DNA for the CDR3: TGTGCCAGCAGCTTAGATGACTTGAGCTCCTACAATGAGCAGTTCTTC. It yields the protein CASSLDDLSSYNEQFF.

Turning to this clonotype: This CDR3 is missing its conserved last phenylalanine or tryptophan, likely due to a read error. This chain uses TRBV12-3 or TRBV12-4 with TRBJ2-7, with D unresolved. The CDR3 totals 14 residues. V gave up 7 bases and J gave up 7 bases, with 20 bases separating them. CDR3: CASMSSWGSREQYI. The CDR3, as DNA: TGTGCCAGCATGTCAAGTTGGGGATCACGGGAGCAGTACATC.

This chain connects TRBV20-1 to TRBJ2-2; the D is unclear. V shed 0 bases and J shed 6 bases, with 11 bases lying between them. Germline assignment: CDR1 DFQATT and CDR2 SNEGSKA (reference sequence). The CDR3 covers 14 residues. The CDR3 region is CSARDRVLSGELFF. As DNA, the CDR3 is TGCAGTGCTAGAGATCGTGTGCTCTCCGGGGAGCTGTTTTTT.

The sample holds a few counts of this clonotype. The CDR3 sequence: CASTPSGNSNQPQHF. The DNA for the CDR3 is TGTGCCAGCACTCCCTCCGGTAACAGCAATCAGCCCCAGCATTTT. J is TRBJ1-5 and V is TRBV27; no clear D. Trimming removed 7 bases at V and 1 base at J, with 14 bases between. The CDR3 spans 15 residues. Looked up from germline, CDR1 is MNHEY and CDR2 is SMNVEV (reference sequence).

The CDR3 sequence: CASSLVVGLGELFF. DNA of the CDR3: TGTGCCAGTAGTTTGGTCGTCGGTCTCGGGGAGCTGTTTTTT. V gene TRBV19 combines with J gene TRBJ2-2, with no clear D. Germline CDR1 and CDR2: LNHDA and SQIVND (reference sequence). Trimming removed 5 bases at V and 7 bases at J, with 14 bases between. CDR3 length equals 14 residues.

This clonotype was seen more than once but under ten times. The V gene is TRBV27, the J gene TRBJ2-3; 7 nucleotides match TRBD1. In germline, CDR1 is MNHEY, CDR2 SMNVEV (reference sequence). CDR3 length: 16 residues. V lost 6 bases, J lost 4 bases, and 13 bases stayed unmatched. The CDR3 loop is CASRFLDDRVPDTQYF. In nucleotides, the CDR3 is TGTGCCAGCAGATTTCTGGACGACAGGGTGCCAGATACGCAGTATTTT.

The chain is built from TRBV2 and TRBJ2-2, with D possibly called TRBD1 or TRBD2 (5 bases each). The CDR3 contains 14 residues. Trimming pared 4 bases from V and 4 bases from J, leaving 10 bases between. Germline V lookup: CDR1 SNHLY, CDR2 FYNNEI. CDR3 DNA: TGTGCCAGCAGTGCGGGGCGCAGCACCGGGGAGCTGTTTTTT. Its translation is CASSAGRSTGELFF. The whole variable domain, remainder taken from reference TRBV2 and TRBJ2-2, is EPEVTQTPSHQVTQMGQEVILRCVPISNHLYFYWYRQILGQKVEFLVSFYNNEISEKSEIFDDQFSVERPDGSNFTLKIRSTKLEDSAMYFCASSAGRSTGELFFGEGSRLTVL.

There are many counts of this clonotype. The chain has TRBV14 and TRBJ1-2; 7 bases match TRBD1. The J segment lost 0 bases and the V segment lost 1 base, leaving 8 bases of the junction unmatched. The CDR3 runs to 17 residues. Germline V lookup: CDR1 SGHDN, CDR2 FVKESK. The CDR3 DNA is TGTGCCAGCAGCCAAGGACTTGGGACAGTAGCTAACTATGGCTACACCTTC. Its translation: CASSQGLGTVANYGYTF.

The chain carries TRBV12-3 or TRBV12-4 and TRBJ1-3; tentative D call: TRBD1 (6 bases). The CDR3 covers 13 residues. V lost 5 bases and J 3 bases, leaving 8 bases between the germline ends. CDR3 nucleotides: TGTGCCAGCAGTACAGGGATTGGAAACACCATATATTTT. Amino acid sequence: CASSTGIGNTIYF.

V is TRBV27 and J is TRBJ2-3; D is undetermined. Germline-derived CDR1 and CDR2 are MNHEY and SMNVEV (reference sequence). V gave up 3 bases and J gave up 4 bases, with 17 bases separating them. This CDR3 comprises 16 residues. This CDR3 is CASSFLGPRRADTQYF. The CDR3 DNA reads as TGTGCCAGCAGTTTCCTCGGACCCCGAAGGGCAGATACGCAGTATTTT.

This clonotype was observed a few times. This chain joins TRBV6-6 and TRBJ1-2; 7 bases line up with TRBD1. After removal of 0 bases from V and 10 bases from J, the junction contained 5 bases not matched to a gene. The CDR3 extends over 13 amino acids. Looked up from germline, CDR1 is MNHNY and CDR2 is SVGAGI (reference sequence). DNA of the CDR3: TGTGCCAGCAGTTACTCGAGGCAGGGGGACTACACCTTC. Amino acid sequence: CASSYSRQGDYTF.

The chain has TRBV4-3 and TRBJ2-1; no clear D gene. Germline V gives CDR1 LGHNA, CDR2 YSLEER. CDR3 length: 13 residues. Trimming removed 1 base from V and 6 bases from J, with 7 bases in between. CDR3 in DNA: TGCGCCAGCAGCCAAGTTAAATTCAATGAGCAGTTCTTC. It specifies CASSQVKFNEQFF.

This clonotype has a handful of counts. The CDR3 sequence is CSVSGTGGTEAFF. DNA of the CDR3: TGCAGCGTTTCCGGGACAGGGGGCACTGAAGCTTTCTTT. This rearrangement joins TRBV29-1 to TRBJ1-1; TRBD1 agrees at 11 bases. The germline V gene encodes CDR1 SQVTM and CDR2 ANQGSEA. J gave up 4 bases and V 5 bases, and 3 bases lay outside the gene matches. There are 13 residues in the CDR3.

There are a few counts of this clonotype. The CDR3 is CATFVGYTGELFF. In DNA form, the CDR3 reads TGTGCCACCTTTGTCGGGTACACCGGGGAGCTGTTTTTT. This chain links TRBV18 with TRBJ2-2; no reliable D call. The CDR3 spans 13 residues. V gave up 10 bases and J gave up 3 bases, with 12 bases separating them. CDR1 KGHSH and CDR2 LQKENI come from the germline V gene.

This clonotype was seen ten or more times. The rearrangement links TRBV7-2 to TRBJ1-5; D remains ambiguous. The CDR3 totals 15 residues. The germline V gene encodes CDR1 SGHTA and CDR2 FQGNSA. V lost 1 base to trimming and J lost 0 bases, with 7 bases between them. The CDR3 nucleotides read TGTGCCAGCAGCTTAGTCCGGTCTAGCAATCAGCCCCAGCATTTT. Translated: CASSLVRSSNQPQHF.

This clonotype has more than one count but fewer than ten. The chain recombines TRBV12-3 or TRBV12-4 with TRBJ1-1; D remains unclear. This CDR3 has 15 residues. Trimming cost V 6 bases and J 2 bases, with 16 bases left between them. The CDR3 reads CASRAAVRFNTEAFF. The DNA of the CDR3 is TGTGCCAGCAGGGCGGCGGTTCGGTTTAACACTGAAGCTTTCTTT.

Comment on this clonotype: This clone may be a read error of a much larger clone one base away. The chain has TRBV7-8 and TRBJ1-2; TRBD1 matches 8 bases. The CDR3 consists of 15 residues. The V gene's germline CDR1 is SGHVS and CDR2 FQNEAQ. CDR3 sequence reads: CAISLEARGLAGYTF. CDR3 bases: TGTGCCATCAGCTTAGAGGCCAGGGGGCTGGCTGGCTACACCTTC.

The rearrangement links TRBV4-1 to TRBJ1-1; no reliable D call. Trimming left V 1 base short and J 7 bases short, with 7 bases between. Germline assignment: CDR1 MGHRA and CDR2 YSYEKL. This CDR3 is built from 12 residues. The CDR3 DNA reads TGCGCCAGCAGCCAAGTCGGAGGTGAAGCTTTCTTT. This sequence encodes CASSQVGGEAFF.

The table lists this clonotype with a few counts. The chain uses TRBV12-3 or TRBV12-4 and TRBJ1-5; D is ambiguous. Between the trimmed V and J ends, which lost 3 bases and 6 bases, there was a span of 12 bases. The CDR3 is made up of 14 amino acids. CDR3 sequence reads: CASSLGGGIQPQHF. The CDR3 coding sequence is TGTGCCAGCAGTTTGGGTGGAGGGATTCAGCCCCAGCATTTT.

This clonotype was counted many times. This chain links TRBV10-3 with TRBJ1-6; a weak D match, TRBD1 (6 bases). Germline-derived CDR1 and CDR2 are ENHRY and SYGVKD. V lost 3 bases and J lost 0, with 12 bases in between. This CDR3 contains 17 residues. The CDR3 here is CAISDTGTSSYNSPLHF. Here the CDR3 DNA reads TGTGCCATCAGTGATACAGGGACCAGCTCCTATAATTCACCCCTCCACTTT.

Worth noting for this clonotype: The CDR3 end shows no conserved phenylalanine or tryptophan, and so a read error is likely. This sequence joins TRBV7-3 and TRBJ2-1; 7 bases are shared with TRBD1. Germline V lookup: CDR1 SGHTA, CDR2 FQGTGA. V gave up 5 bases and J gave up 4 bases; unmatched junction bases: 5. The CDR3 runs 14 residues. The CDR3 DNA reads as TGTGCCAGCAGCCCCGGGACAGAATACAATGAGCAGTTCATC. This codes for CASSPGTEYNEQFI.

The chain carries TRBV28 and TRBJ1-5, with 7 bases lining up with TRBD1. The junction had 5 bases not matched to a gene; V was cut back by 2 bases and J by 7 bases. Looked up from germline, CDR1 is MDHEN and CDR2 is SYDVKM. The CDR3 runs 14 residues. The CDR3 bases are TGTGCCAGCAGTTTAGAACAGGGGCGGCAGCCCCAGCATTTT. Translating gives CASSLEQGRQPQHF.

This chain uses TRBV12-3 or TRBV12-4 with TRBJ2-7, with 10 bases lining up with TRBD2. This CDR3 is 12 amino acids long. Germline trimming cut 8 bases from V and 5 bases from J; bases unmatched to any gene: 3. The CDR3 nucleotides are TGTGCCAGCGGAGGGACTAGCGACGAGCAGTACTTC. This gives the protein CASGGTSDEQYF.

The genes are TRBV27 and TRBJ1-1, with unresolved D. The CDR3 is 15 residues long. CDR1 is MNHEY and CDR2 is SMNVEV in the germline V gene (reference sequence). The V and J ends lost 5 bases and 1 base respectively, with 14 bases between them. The CDR3, as DNA: TGTGCCAGCAGTCTTTACGGGCAAAGGAACACTGAAGCTTTCTTT. It specifies CASSLYGQRNTEAFF.

In DNA, the CDR3 is TGTGCCAGCAGCTTAGGGGACAGCTCGAACACTGAAGCTTTCTTT. Its protein is CASSLGDSSNTEAFF. The chain recombines TRBV7-6 with TRBJ1-1, with 7 bases lining up with TRBD1. The CDR3 contains 15 residues. CDR1 is SGHVS, CDR2 FNYEAQ, per germline. Losses at the gene ends were 1 base for V and 1 base for J; bases not matched to a gene: 3.

This clonotype was observed a few times. This chain uses TRBV28 with TRBJ2-1, with D perhaps TRBD2 (5 bases). From germline, CDR1 is MDHEN and CDR2 SYDVKM. This CDR3 spans 15 amino acids. The V end lost 5 bases, the J end lost 5 bases, and 16 bases lay between the germline ends. The CDR3 sequence is CASSPLEGLNNEQFF. The CDR3 DNA follows: TGTGCCAGCAGTCCGCTCGAGGGCTTAAACAATGAGCAGTTCTTC.